These 28 T cell receptor beta chains were sequenced from one sample in a study of blood T cell repertoires in COVID-19. Profiling relied on immunoSEQ multiplex PCR, and the TCRdb table lists in-frame clones only, not all of them. The table has around 380,000 clones, more than 75% seen once. Sequenced input: PBMCs or T cells enriched from blood (not recorded which). The receptor source for this set is a man aged 25-40 years who had recovered from COVID-19.

The chain carries TRBV7-2 and TRBJ1-2, with 10 bases aligning to TRBD1. V lost 4 bases, J lost 4 bases, and 6 bases stayed unmatched. Germline-derived CDR1 and CDR2 are SGHTA and FQGNSA. CDR3 length: 15 residues. CDR3 in amino acids: CASSSGTGVAYGYTF. In nucleotides, the CDR3 is TGTGCCAGCAGCTCTGGGACAGGGGTTGCCTATGGCTACACCTTC.

The chain uses TRBV2 and TRBJ2-1, with D tentatively TRBD1 (6 bases). Germline values: CDR1 SNHLY, CDR2 FYNNEI. The CDR3 runs 15 residues. With 5 bases removed from V and 0 bases from J, the gap between germline ends came to 11 bases. CDR3 in amino acids: CASSRQDSSYNEQFF. CDR3 in DNA: TGTGCCAGCAGTAGACAGGACAGCTCCTACAATGAGCAGTTCTTC.

The J gene is TRBJ1-2, the V gene TRBV3-1 (or the pseudogene TRBV3-2); D perhaps matches TRBD1 (5 bases). V lost 5 bases to trimming and J lost 4 bases, with 11 bases between them. The V gene's germline CDR1 is LGHDT and CDR2 YNNKEL (reference sequence). The CDR3 contains 13 residues. The CDR3 loop is CASSNRLSYGYTF. The DNA for the CDR3 is TGTGCCAGCAGCAACAGGCTTTCCTATGGCTACACCTTC.

Note on this clone: This likely came from a read error, as a far larger clone is one base away. The chain combines TRBV2 with TRBJ1-5; TRBD1 matches at 10 bases. Germline CDR1 is SNHLY and CDR2 is FYNNEI. CDR3 length equals 15 residues. V was clipped by 5 bases and J by 2 bases; unmatched bases: 3. This chain's CDR3 is CASSTGTGGNQPQHF. The DNA for the CDR3 is TGTGCCAGCAGTACCGGGACAGGGGGCAATCAGCCCCAGCATTTT.

CDR3 nucleotides: TGTGCCAGCAGTGGGGACAGCCCCTATAGCAATCAGCCCCAGCATTTT. This translates into CASSGDSPYSNQPQHF. The chain recombines TRBV6-1 with TRBJ1-5; 7 bases are shared with TRBD1. V shed 4 bases and J 0 bases; nucleotides not matched to a gene: 6. The germline CDR1 and CDR2 sequences are MNHNS and SASEGT. The CDR3 extends over 16 amino acids.

The chain uses TRBV2 and TRBJ1-2, with D possibly being TRBD1 (6 bases). The CDR3 spans 17 residues. Germline V gives CDR1 SNHLY, CDR2 FYNNEI. Trimming took off 2 bases at V and 0 bases at J, with 16 bases between the two ends. In DNA form, the CDR3 reads TGTGCCAGCAGTGAATGGCGGGGGCGCAACCCTAACTATGGCTACACCTTC. It yields the protein CASSEWRGRNPNYGYTF.

The CDR3 sequence is CASSLTRSSYNSPLHF. CDR3 in DNA: TGTGCCAGCAGCTTAACTCGGAGCTCCTATAATTCACCCCTCCACTTT. The V and J genes are TRBV7-2 and TRBJ1-6; D is ambiguous. Between the trimmed V and J ends, which lost 2 bases and 0 bases, there was a span of 8 bases. The germline V gene encodes CDR1 SGHTA and CDR2 FQGNSA. The CDR3 runs 16 residues.

This chain links TRBV12-3 or TRBV12-4 with TRBJ1-1; the D is unclear. The ends were cut back, 3 bases at V and 11 bases at J, with 13 bases in the middle. This CDR3 is 12 amino acids long. CDR3 in DNA: TGTGCCAGCAGTTTTTCGCGGGCCGGGGCTTTCTTT. Encoded protein: CASSFSRAGAFF.

This chain connects TRBV23-1 to TRBJ1-6; unclear D gene. TRBV23-1 is an ORF; its function is uncertain. The V and J ends lost 2 bases and 7 bases respectively, with 12 bases between them. There are 15 residues in the CDR3. CDR3 amino acids: CASSQKRTANSPLHF. CDR3 sequence (DNA): TGCGCCAGCAGTCAAAAACGAACTGCGAATTCACCCCTCCACTTT.

J is TRBJ2-6 and V is TRBV27, with 11 nucleotides matching TRBD2. Germline V lookup: CDR1 MNHEY, CDR2 SMNVEV (reference sequence). V dropped 8 bases and J dropped 0; count of bases not matched to a gene: 6. This CDR3 has 17 amino acids. The CDR3 DNA reads as TGTGCCAGCGGGGGCCTAGCGGGGGGCTCTGGGGCCAACGTCCTGACTTTC. Residues: CASGGLAGGSGANVLTF.

The rearrangement uses TRBV10-3 and TRBJ2-7; a weak D match, TRBD1 (5 bases). Germline CDR1 reads ENHRY; CDR2 reads SYGVKD. Between the trimmed V and J ends, which lost 7 bases and 3 bases, there was a span of 10 bases. The CDR3 is made up of 12 amino acids. The CDR3, as DNA: TGTGCCATCACCGACAGCCTCTACGAGCAGTACTTC. It encodes CAITDSLYEQYF.

The gene calls are TRBV10-2 and TRBJ2-2; 13 bases line up with TRBD2. Germline V gene sequence: CDR1 WSHSY, CDR2 SAAADI. Trimming at V came to 11 bases and at J to 3 bases, leaving 3 bases not matched to a gene. The CDR3 consists of 14 residues. CDR3 bases: TGCGCCGGAGGGACTAGCGGGGACACCGGGGAGCTGTTTTTT. This codes for CAGGTSGDTGELFF.

The V and J genes are TRBV6-2 or TRBV6-3 and TRBJ1-5; no firm D call. The CDR3 loop spans 12 amino acids. Germline loops: CDR1 MNHEY, CDR2 SVGEGT. The germline V and J ends were trimmed by 1 base and 5 bases, with 3 bases remaining between them. CDR3 in amino acids: CASSYFYQPQHF. In nucleotides, the CDR3 is TGTGCCAGCAGTTACTTCTATCAGCCCCAGCATTTT.

This chain links TRBV4-1 with TRBJ2-7, with 10 bases aligning to TRBD2. The germline V gene encodes CDR1 MGHRA and CDR2 YSYEKL. The V segment lost 0 bases and the J segment 4 bases; nucleotides outside the gene matches: 6. The CDR3 is made up of 16 amino acids. CDR3 nucleotides: TGCGCCAGCAGCCAAGATCCGGCTAGCGGGAGTTACGAGCAGTACTTC. It codes for CASSQDPASGSYEQYF.

The rearrangement uses TRBV19 and TRBJ1-5; D unresolved. The germline V gene has CDR1 LNHDA and CDR2 SQIVND (reference sequence). Trimming left V 5 bases short and J 1 base short, with 15 bases between. CDR3 length: 16 residues. CDR3 loop: CASSLRRQLSNQPQHF. The CDR3 DNA reads as TGTGCCAGTAGTCTTAGGAGGCAGTTGAGCAATCAGCCCCAGCATTTT. Full variable domain (remainder filled in from reference TRBV19 and TRBJ1-5): DGGITQSPKYLFRKEGQNVTLSCEQNLNHDAMYWYRQDPGQGLRLIYYSQIVNDFQKGDIAEGYSVSREKKESFPLTVTSAQKNPTAFYLCASSLRRQLSNQPQHFGDGTRLSIL.

This rearrangement joins TRBV12-5 to TRBJ2-2, with a possible D match to TRBD2 (5 bases). There are 16 residues in the CDR3. The germline V gene encodes CDR1 LGHNT and CDR2 FRNRAP. The V end lost 4 bases, the J end lost 0 bases, and 12 bases lay between the germline ends. The CDR3 spells CASGYWLAANTGELFF. The CDR3 DNA sequence: TGTGCTAGTGGTTACTGGCTAGCAGCGAACACCGGGGAGCTGTTTTTT.

The chain is built from TRBV30 and TRBJ1-2, with a possible D match to TRBD1 (6 bases). This CDR3 is built from 13 residues. Germline V gene sequence: CDR1 GTSNPN, CDR2 SVGIG (reference sequence). Trimming took off 3 bases at V and 7 bases at J, with 15 bases between the two ends. In DNA form, the CDR3 reads TGTGCCTGGAGGCGACAGGCCCTCGTTGGCTACACCTTC. It codes for CAWRRQALVGYTF.

J is TRBJ1-1 and V is TRBV5-4, with a possible D match to TRBD1 (6 bases). The CDR3 is made up of 15 amino acids. Trimming stripped 5 bases from V and 1 base from J, with 15 bases between. Germline V CDR1 and CDR2: SGHNT, YYREEE (reference sequence). Written as DNA, the CDR3 is TGTGCCAGCAGGAAGCAAGGACAGCCGAACACTGAAGCTTTCTTT. Its translation is CASRKQGQPNTEAFF.

The genes are TRBV18 and TRBJ1-1, with 8 bases identical to TRBD1. The CDR3 is 13 amino acids. The germline gives CDR1 KGHSH, CDR2 LQKENI. The junction had 4 bases not matched to a gene; V was cut back by 5 bases and J by 5 bases. The CDR3 loop is CASSGGQATEAFF. CDR3 sequence (DNA): TGTGCCAGCTCAGGGGGACAGGCGACTGAAGCTTTCTTT.

The rearrangement uses TRBV6-2 or TRBV6-3 and TRBJ2-1; D gene uncertain. V was trimmed by 0 bases and J by 7 bases, leaving 13 bases between them. The germline gives CDR1 MNHEY, CDR2 SVGEGT. The CDR3 has 15 residues. Here the CDR3 reads CASSYSSAEWNEQFF. The CDR3 DNA follows: TGTGCCAGCAGTTACTCATCGGCGGAGTGGAATGAGCAGTTCTTC.

The rearrangement links TRBV5-8 to TRBJ2-7; 13 bases are a match to TRBD2. The CDR3 spans 15 residues. Germline values: CDR1 SGHTS, CDR2 YDEGEE. The V segment lost 1 base and the J segment 5 bases; nucleotides outside the gene matches: 3. The CDR3 loop is CASSLLGLAGDEQYF. CDR3 DNA: TGTGCCAGCAGCTTGTTAGGACTAGCGGGGGACGAGCAGTACTTC.

This chain connects TRBV2 to TRBJ2-1, with D uncertain. Germline V lookup: CDR1 SNHLY, CDR2 FYNNEI. The CDR3 is 12 residues long. Trimming removed 5 bases at V and 8 bases at J, with 10 bases between. CDR3 residues: CASSTHGDEQFF. CDR3 DNA sequence: TGTGCCAGCAGTACACACGGAGATGAGCAGTTCTTC.

This clone was recorded a few times. The chain employs TRBV5-1 and TRBJ1-4; possibly TRBD1 for D (5 bases). Trimming stripped 0 bases from V and 5 bases from J, with 11 bases between. The CDR3 has 15 residues. Germline CDR1 SGHRS, CDR2 YFSETQ. Written as DNA, the CDR3 is TGCGCCAGCAGCTTGGATCCAGGGTGGAATGAAAAACTGTTTTTT. It translates to CASSLDPGWNEKLFF.

The chain combines TRBV6-5 with TRBJ1-2; the match to TRBD1 covers 7 bases. This CDR3 has 13 residues. V shed 6 bases, J shed 8 bases, and the junction held 9 bases outside the gene matches. Germline CDR1 reads MNHEY; CDR2 reads SVGAGI. This chain's CDR3 is CASSGIRGRGYTF. CDR3 in DNA: TGTGCCAGCAGCGGTATAAGGGGGCGAGGCTACACCTTC.

J is TRBJ1-2 and V is TRBV15, with 8 bases matching TRBD1. V trimming: 1 base; J trimming: 3 bases; junction bases outside the gene matches: 7. Germline V gene data show CDR1 as LNHNV and CDR2 as YYDKDF (reference sequence). The CDR3 loop spans 16 amino acids. CDR3 in DNA: TGTGCCACCAGCAGAGTTGGACAGGGCCCCGACTATGGCTACACCTTC. As protein: CATSRVGQGPDYGYTF.

The V gene is TRBV5-4, the J gene TRBJ2-7; TRBD1 aligns across 8 bases. Germline loops: CDR1 SGHNT, CDR2 YYREEE (reference sequence). The V and J ends lost 4 bases and 5 bases, in that order; junction bases with no gene match: 14. The CDR3 length is 16 residues. The CDR3 sequence is CASSPGSTQGVHEQYF. The DNA for the CDR3 is TGTGCCAGCAGCCCTGGCTCCACACAGGGGGTCCACGAGCAGTACTTC.

The chain uses TRBV19 and TRBJ1-3; possibly TRBD1 for D (5 bases). Germline CDR1 is LNHDA and CDR2 is SQIVND (reference sequence). This CDR3 spans 16 amino acids. The V gene lost 5 bases and the J gene lost 0 bases, with 14 bases spanning the gap. This CDR3 reads CASSLGLTASGNTIYF. CDR3 nucleotides: TGTGCCAGTAGTTTGGGACTCACCGCCTCTGGAAACACCATATATTTT.

V gene TRBV7-6 combines with J gene TRBJ1-6; tentative D call: TRBD1 (6 bases). Trimming took off 1 base at V and 7 bases at J, with 11 bases between the two ends. The germline gives CDR1 SGHVS, CDR2 FNYEAQ. The CDR3 is 15 amino acids. Here the CDR3 reads CASSLEGGSNSPLHF. The CDR3 coding sequence is TGTGCCAGCAGCTTAGAGGGGGGGTCGAATTCACCCCTCCACTTT.